This T cell receptor beta chain was recorded in a study of CD8 T cells in ankylosing spondylitis. Preparation of TCR beta libraries was done by quantitative 5'-RACE with molecular barcodes. TCRdb itself ran the 5' RACE reads through MiXCR, one entry per CDR3 protein. The sample yields hundreds of thousands of distinct CDR3 sequences, less than 25% seen once. Ten or more counts support this clonotype. What it binds is unknown. The CDR3 has 15 amino acids. The trim removed 1 base at V and 0 bases at J, leaving 2 bases unmatched. Germline loops: CDR1 SGHDT, CDR2 YYEEEE. Whole-study findings and limits: What seemed typical of ankylosing spondylitis blood was a TCR beta motif built from eight highly homologous variants.

The TCR comes from a female donor with ankylosing spondylitis or in good health (not recorded which). The J gene is TRBJ2-7, the V gene TRBV5-6; 9 nucleotides agree with TRBD2. Sequencing was carried out using blood, either unsorted or a sorted T cell fraction (not recorded which). The CDR3 DNA reads TGTGCCAGCAGCTTGCTTAGCGGGAGCTCCTACGAGCAGTACTTC. The encoded protein is CASSLLSGSSYEQYF.